This T cell receptor (beta chain) was recovered during a study of T cells in pancreatic ductal adenocarcinoma. Broader study findings: Unique clonotypes were roughly 8-fold more numerous in blood than in tumor. Results skew toward the minority of patients with early-stage disease. Tumors hold more CD45RO+ effector T cells, which may bias toward lower diversity.

Remarks on this clone: Its antigen is still unknown.

The selected patients with pancreatic ductal adenocarcinoma had surgery but no neoadjuvant therapy. Assay: immunoSEQ multiplex PCR; the TCRdb copy retains only in-frame clones and omits some. The repertoire holds around 100,000 clones, with over 90% as singletons. Germline V lookup: CDR1 MNHEY, CDR2 SVGAGI. The CDR3 length is 15 residues. V lost 4 bases and J lost 2; bases outside the gene matches: 8. The chain links TRBV6-5 to TRBJ2-7, with 7 bases aligning to TRBD2. Source material: PBMCs. The sequence was collected from a human donor with pancreatic ductal adenocarcinoma. The CDR3 nucleotides are TGTGCCAGCAGTTCCCCGACTAGCACCACCTACGAGCAGTACTTC. It yields the protein CASSSPTSTTYEQYF.